Shown below are 13 T cell receptor beta chains from a single sample sequenced in a study of T cells in Graves' hyperthyroidism and ophthalmopathy. The CDR3 regions of TCR beta were amplified from RNA transcripts. TCR CDR3 regions were first amplified by RT-PCR with HTBI primers. MiXCR, applied by TCRdb to the multiplex PCR reads, yields one record per CDR3 protein. The sample contains 300,000 to 450,000 distinct CDR3 sequences, 15% to 19% of which appear only once. Material: blood. These receptors came from a woman between 18 and 29 years old with Graves' hyperthyroidism that later progressed to Graves' ophthalmopathy.

In the case of this clonotype: At one boundary the junction diverges from the germline segment, which might be a read error. The chain is built from TRBV2 and TRBJ2-7; TRBD1 or TRBD2 may be the D gene (6 bases each). The CDR3 has 17 residues. Germline V gives CDR1 SNHLY, CDR2 FYNNEI. CDR3 nucleotide sequence: TGCGCCAGCAGCCAAGATTGGAGGGGACACCGCTCCTACGAGCAGTACTTC. As protein: CASSQDWRGHRSYEQYF.

The chain links TRBV5-1 to TRBJ1-1, with a tentative D call TRBD1 (5 bases). There are 15 residues in the CDR3. V shed 0 bases and J shed 1 base, with 10 bases lying between them. Per germline, CDR1 SGHRS and CDR2 YFSETQ. For the CDR3, the DNA is TGCGCCAGCAGCTTGGCCGGGACGGAGAACACTGAAGCTTTCTTT. It is translated as CASSLAGTENTEAFF.

The sample holds a few counts of this clonotype. The chain is built from TRBV10-3 and TRBJ2-2, with TRBD1 matching over 8 bases. This CDR3 comprises 16 residues. Per the germline V gene, CDR1 is ENHRY and CDR2 is SYGVKD. V lost 2 bases to trimming and J lost 3 bases; unmatched junction nucleotides: 5. This CDR3 is CAISEGGTGHTGELFF. As DNA, the CDR3 is TGTGCCATCAGTGAGGGGGGGACAGGACACACCGGGGAGCTGTTTTTT.

This clonotype came up many times. The chain carries TRBV11-1 and TRBJ2-7; D is uncertain. CDR1 and CDR2 (germline): SGHAT, FQDESV (reference sequence). The CDR3 loop spans 15 amino acids. V gave up 0 bases and J gave up 2 bases, with 11 bases separating them. The CDR3 nucleotides are TGTGCCAGCAGCTTAGCCCTCGAGGCCACCTACGAGCAGTACTTC. Translation: CASSLALEATYEQYF.

This clonotype came up many times. The chain recombines TRBV6-1 with TRBJ2-7; TRBD2 matches at 8 bases. V lost 0 bases to trimming and J lost 0 bases; unmatched junction nucleotides: 1. This CDR3 is built from 15 residues. Germline V CDR1 and CDR2: MNHNS, SASEGT. DNA for the CDR3: TGTGCCAGCAGTGAAGCGCTAGCGGGCTCCTACGAGCAGTACTTC. As protein: CASSEALAGSYEQYF.

This clonotype came up a few times. The CDR3 region is CASSMGTSGRQDTGELFF. CDR3 sequence (DNA): TGTGCCAGTAGTATGGGGACTAGCGGGAGGCAAGACACCGGGGAGCTGTTTTTT. This rearrangement joins TRBV19 to TRBJ2-2, with 15 bases matching TRBD2. The V gene end was trimmed by 3 bases and the J gene end by 3 bases; junction bases not matched to a gene: 5. Germline V gene lookup returns CDR1 LNHDA and CDR2 SQIVND (reference sequence). The CDR3 is made up of 18 amino acids.

Worth noting for this clonotype: At one boundary the junction diverges from the germline segment, which might be a read error. This chain joins TRBV5-1 and TRBJ2-1, with a possible D match to TRBD1 (6 bases). Germline CDR1 SGHRS, CDR2 YFSETQ. CDR3 size: 16 residues. The CDR3 DNA reads TGCGCCAGCAGCTTGGCTGGGGGCCGCGGGTACAATGATCAGTTCTTC. Encoded protein: CASSLAGGRGYNDQFF.

V gene TRBV4-1 combines with J gene TRBJ1-4; D gene unclear. The length of the CDR3 is 13 residues. Deletions cut 0 bases from V and 7 bases from J, with 6 bases between. Germline CDR1 reads MGHRA; CDR2 reads YSYEKL. The CDR3 region has the DNA TGCGCCAGCAGCCAAGATCTGAGTGAAAAACTGTTTTTT. This gives the protein CASSQDLSEKLFF.

This clonotype was recorded at least ten times. This chain uses TRBV2 with TRBJ2-3, with D tentatively TRBD2 (5 bases). Germline V CDR1 and CDR2: SNHLY, FYNNEI. There are 12 residues in the CDR3. Trimming stripped 8 bases from V and 6 bases from J, with 12 bases between. This CDR3 reads CASRGLMDTQYF. CDR3 DNA: TGTGCCAGCCGCGGGTTGATGGATACGCAGTATTTT.

This clonotype was seen ten or more times. The chain has TRBV7-8 and TRBJ1-1; D may be TRBD1 (6 bases). The length of the CDR3 is 13 residues. V gave up 6 bases and J gave up 4 bases, with 12 bases separating them. CDR1 is SGHVS, CDR2 FQNEAQ, per germline. The CDR3 DNA sequence: TGTGCCAGCAGGCCGGGGGCGAGCACTGAAGCTTTCTTT. Protein sequence: CASRPGASTEAFF. Full variable domain (missing parts from reference TRBV7-8 and TRBJ1-1): GAGVSQSPRYKVAKRGQDVALRCDPISGHVSLFWYQQALGQGPEFLTYFQNEAQLDKSGLPSDRFFAERPEGSVSTLKIQRTQQEDSAVYLCASRPGASTEAFFGQGTRLTVV.

This clonotype was seen many times. J is TRBJ2-1 and V is TRBV7-3; unclear D gene. Trimming removed 0 bases from V and 2 bases from J, with 14 bases in between. The germline gives CDR1 SGHTA, CDR2 FQGTGA. The CDR3 is made up of 17 amino acids. CDR3 nucleotides: TGTGCCAGCAGCTTAACGCCTGTAGCAGGCCCCTACAATGAGCAGTTCTTC. Protein: CASSLTPVAGPYNEQFF. The variable domain in full, with the rest retrieved from reference TRBV7-3 and TRBJ2-1, is GAGVSQTPSNKVTEKGKYVELRCDPISGHTALYWYRQSLGQGPEFLIYFQGTGAADDSGLPNDRFFAVRPEGSVSTLKIQRTERGDSAVYLCASSLTPVAGPYNEQFFGPGTRLTVL.

This clonotype was detected only a few times. V gene TRBV19 combines with J gene TRBJ2-1; 7 bases are shared with TRBD2. The trim removed 1 base at V and 0 bases at J, leaving 0 bases unmatched. The germline CDR1 and CDR2 sequences are LNHDA and SQIVND (reference sequence). This CDR3 spans 15 amino acids. The CDR3 DNA sequence: TGTGCCAGTAGTATAGGCGGGGGCTCCTACAATGAGCAGTTCTTC. Amino acids: CASSIGGGSYNEQFF.

Only a few counts were recorded for this clonotype. This chain links TRBV7-2 with TRBJ2-1; D remains unclear. The CDR3 is 12 amino acids. V dropped 5 bases and J dropped 8 bases, with 10 bases sitting between them. Germline V gene sequence: CDR1 SGHTA, CDR2 FQGNSA. The CDR3 spells CASSLHLYEQFF. CDR3 DNA sequence: TGTGCCAGCAGCCTACATCTCTATGAGCAGTTCTTC.